This TCR beta chain came from a study of Graves' ophthalmopathy and Graves' hyperthyroidism. Study background: Peripheral blood sampling preceded any treatment and occurred at initial diagnosis.

General study findings and limits: For separating ophthalmopathy from stable hyperthyroidism, a 13-signature model gave 87.88% sensitivity and roughly 83% specificity. Most thyroid-expanded clonotypes exceeding 0.001 frequency were also found in blood.

For repertoire sequencing, the TCR beta CDR3 regions were amplified from RNA transcripts. Scientists carried out first-round RT-PCR using HTBI primers and then a second-round multiplex PCR. Each CDR3 protein is one row after TCRdb ran MiXCR on the multiplex PCR reads. In the table there are about 210,000 distinct CDR3 sequences, less than 30% of which are singletons. Trimming took off 0 bases at V and 6 bases at J, with 9 bases between the two ends. The CDR3 is made up of 14 amino acids. CDR1 and CDR2 (germline): MNHEY, SVGEGT. In regard to this clonotype: Its antigen is unknown.

Physicians reached a diagnosis by relying on clinical symptoms, serum thyroxine, TRAb, thyroid ultrasound and orbital computed tomography. The sample was peripheral blood. The V and J genes are TRBV6-2 or TRBV6-3 and TRBJ1-5, with D possibly TRBD1 on 5 matching bases. The receptor was isolated from a man aged 50 or older with Graves' ophthalmopathy. CDR3 sequence reads: CASSYSGESQPQHF. The CDR3 coding sequence is TGTGCCAGCAGTTACTCGGGGGAAAGTCAGCCCCAGCATTTT.